This T cell receptor (beta chain) came from a study of blood T cells in healthy people across ages. The CDR3 covers 19 residues. V lost 3 bases to trimming and J lost 0 bases; unmatched junction nucleotides: 7. Germline CDR1 LGHDT, CDR2 YNNKEL (reference sequence). Primed by a sample-barcoded 5' primer and a J-beta primer mix, a second PCR proceeded for roughly 6 to 12 cycles. TCRdb ran MiXCR on the 5' RACE reads and lists one entry per CDR3 protein. The sample lists about 680,000 distinct CDR3 sequences; 45% to 50% were seen once. The V and J genes are TRBV3-1 and TRBJ2-1; TRBD2 matches 14 bases. The clonotype originates from a woman between 55 and 75 years old in good health. Sequenced material: blood. Written as DNA, the CDR3 is TGTGCCAGCAGCCAGGCCTTCGGGACTAGCGGGAGCTCCTACAATGAGCAGTTCTTC. Amino acid sequence: CASSQAFGTSGSSYNEQFF.